The T cell receptor (beta chain) described here comes from a study of T cells in Graves' hyperthyroidism and ophthalmopathy (dated by TCRdb to about 2019). Turning to the overall study: Peripheral blood was collected at initial diagnosis, before any treatment. To identify distinguishing TCR V-J signatures, a discovery cohort of about a hundred patients was used, comprising approximately 40 with Graves' ophthalmopathy and 57 with stable Graves' hyperthyroidism. Prospective prediction of ophthalmopathy was tested in an independent validation cohort consisting of some 20 hyperthyroidism patients and approximately 16 patients who later progressed to ophthalmopathy. The 100 discovery patients were randomly split 7:3 into training and test sets. Thyroid tissue and blood T-cell repertoires from six Graves' hyperthyroidism patients were also compared in the study. Following sampling, methimazole starting at 30 mg daily was given to hyperthyroidism patients, and high-dose intravenous methylprednisolone was given to ophthalmopathy patients. The paper reports TCR Vbeta CDR3 sequencing of more than 120 peripheral blood samples: 43 ophthalmopathy, roughly 74 hyperthyroidism and roughly 17 progressor patients.

The TCR beta CDR3 regions were amplified from RNA transcripts. For the first round of RT-PCR on the TCR CDR3, the HTBI primer set was used together with the Qiagen OneStep RT-PCR kit. Libraries were constructed in a second round of multiplex PCR, after which size selection and purification were carried out. Sequencing of the libraries was done on an Illumina HiSeq2000 using paired-end 100 bp reads. On the study's bioinformatics: Raw data were processed with SOAPnuke, discarding reads with adapters, uncalled bases, mean Phred below 15, or no exact constant-primer or identifier match. High-quality paired reads were merged with COPE v1.2.5, and unique nucleotide sequences were defined as clonotypes. Clonotypes were aligned to IMGT TRBV, TRBD and TRBJ reference segments using MiTCR v1.1. Only V-J combinations with frequency above 0.0001, covering roughly 99% of repertoires, were analysed. A TCS score was defined as the ratio between F50 (clonal expansion) and ExV (chaos), using BLOSUM62-based TCRdist between CDR3 peptides within each V-J. Welch's t-statistics and random forest reduced fewer than 600 V-J features to 10 to 15, which were used in a naive Bayes classifier (R e1071). The public reads were reprocessed in TCRdb via fastp at Q25 and MiXCR, keeping in-frame beta chains. All rows with the same CDR3 protein become a single entry with the most common DNA and genes. These V and J calls are TCRdb output, not the study's own analysis. The sample has roughly 740,000 distinct CDR3 sequences on record, 15% to 20% of them singletons. Clones ranked in the top ten supply over 7.5% of the sample.

Trimming accounts for 5 bases at V and 8 bases at J, while the number of junction bases matched to no gene is 17. From the cysteine through the phenylalanine, the CDR3 covers 16 amino acids. Of the read, only the CDR3 DNA is kept; its 48 bases are in frame from base 1. The CDR1 and CDR2 encoded by the germline V gene are SGHVS and FQNEAQ. General study outcomes and caveats: Most expanded thyroid clonotypes (frequency above 0.001) were also detected in blood, a finding suggesting that blood repertoires may reflect thyroid immune responses. No statistical method was used to fix the sample size in advance, and group allocation was not hidden from the investigators. In validation, the model predicted progression to ophthalmopathy a median of about 5.9 months before onset, with 65% to 71% sensitivity and about 75% specificity. A 13 V-J signature model separated ophthalmopathy from stable hyperthyroidism, with roughly 88% sensitivity and roughly 82% specificity in cross-validation and 80%/75% in testing.

Graves' hyperthyroidism was defined as stable when no progression to ophthalmopathy occurred over 18 months of follow-up. Hyperthyroidism patients were newly diagnosed, with disease duration under 2 months, and aged 18 to 65 years. Patients with uncontrolled infections, other autoimmune diseases, pregnancy or lactation were excluded. Diagnoses relied on clinical symptoms, serum thyroxine and TRAb, thyroid ultrasound and orbital computed tomography. PBMCs were separated from 8 to 10 ml of fresh peripheral blood using Ficoll-Paque density gradient centrifugation. Total RNA was extracted with Trizol reagent, and quality was checked on an Agilent 2100 Bioanalyzer. Of note for this clonotype: Its specific antigen is unknown. No quality values exist for individual bases; no much larger clone is one base distant.

Sequenced material: blood. This chain is built from TRBV7-8 and TRBJ1-2; TRBD1 aligns with 7 central bases. This clonotype originated in a man between 18 and 35 years old with Graves' hyperthyroidism. At the DNA level, the sequence is TGTGCCAGCAGCCTACGGCGGGACAGTCTCAAAGGGGGCTACACCTTC. This codes for CASSLRRDSLKGGYTF.